This TCR beta chain was sequenced for a study of blood T cells in healthy people across ages. Germline assignment: CDR1 SGHRS and CDR2 YFSETQ. The CDR3 sequence is 13 residues long. With 3 bases removed from V and 6 bases from J, the gap between germline ends came to 11 bases. This clonotype has a handful of counts. A second PCR of roughly 6 to 12 cycles used a sample-barcoded 5' primer and a J-beta primer mix. TCRdb passed the 5' RACE reads through MiXCR, listing each CDR3 protein once. The table has 710,000 or so distinct CDR3 sequences, about a fifth seen once. The chain couples TRBV5-1 to TRBJ2-3; no definite D call. Material: blood. This receptor was taken from a man between 65 and 85 years old in good health. CDR3: CASSWLNDDTQYF. The DNA for the CDR3 is TGCGCCAGCAGCTGGCTGAACGACGATACGCAGTATTTT.